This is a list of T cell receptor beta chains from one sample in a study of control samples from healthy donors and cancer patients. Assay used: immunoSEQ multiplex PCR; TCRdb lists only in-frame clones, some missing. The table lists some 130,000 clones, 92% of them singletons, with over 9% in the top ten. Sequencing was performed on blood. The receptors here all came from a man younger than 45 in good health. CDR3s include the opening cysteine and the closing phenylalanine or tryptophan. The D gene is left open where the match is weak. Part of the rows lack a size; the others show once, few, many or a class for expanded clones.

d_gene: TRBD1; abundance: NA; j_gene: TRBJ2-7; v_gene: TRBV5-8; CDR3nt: TGTGCCAGCTACGACAGGGTGGGGTCCTACGAGCAGTACTTC; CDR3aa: CASYDRVGSYEQYF
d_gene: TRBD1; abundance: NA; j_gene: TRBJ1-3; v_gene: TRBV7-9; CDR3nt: TGTGCCAGTTCAAAGGACAGGGGTTTATCTGGAAACACCATATATTTT; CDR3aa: CASSKDRGLSGNTIYF
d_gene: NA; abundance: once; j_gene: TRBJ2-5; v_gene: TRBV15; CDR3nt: TGTGCCACCAGCAGAGATCGGGCAGACACCGAGACCCAGTACTTC; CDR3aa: CATSRDRADTETQYF
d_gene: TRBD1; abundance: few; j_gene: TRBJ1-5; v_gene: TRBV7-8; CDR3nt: TGTGCCAGCAGCTTATCGGTCAGGGGGGAATATAGCAATCAGCCCCAGCATTTT; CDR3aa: CASSLSVRGEYSNQPQHF
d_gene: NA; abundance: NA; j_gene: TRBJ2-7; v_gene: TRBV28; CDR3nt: TGTGCCAGCAGTCAACCGGGACGGTCCTACGAGCAGTACTTC; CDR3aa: CASSQPGRSYEQYF
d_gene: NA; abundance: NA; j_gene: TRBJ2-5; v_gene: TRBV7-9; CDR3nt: TGTGCCAGCAGCTCCTCATTAGGCGAGACCCAGTACTTC; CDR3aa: CASSSSLGETQYF
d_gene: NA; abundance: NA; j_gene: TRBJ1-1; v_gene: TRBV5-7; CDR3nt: TGTGCCAGCAGCTTGGGGGAAGGTAACACTGAAGCTTTCTTT; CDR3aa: CASSLGEGNTEAFF
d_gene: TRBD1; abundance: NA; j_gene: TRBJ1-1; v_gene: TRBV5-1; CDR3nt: TGCGCCAGCAGCCCCACCGACAGGGGTAACACTGAAGCTTTCTTT; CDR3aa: CASSPTDRGNTEAFF
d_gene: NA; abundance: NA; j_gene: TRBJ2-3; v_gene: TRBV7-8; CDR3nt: TGTGCCAGCAGCTCTCTGAATTTT; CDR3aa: CASSSLNF
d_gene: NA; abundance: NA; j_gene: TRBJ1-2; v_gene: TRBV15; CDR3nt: TGTGCCACCAGCTCCCAGGGACGAAGGGGCTACACCTTC; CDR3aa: CATSSQGRRGYTF
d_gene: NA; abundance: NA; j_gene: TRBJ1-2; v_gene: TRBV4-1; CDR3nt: TGCGCCAGCAGCCAAGTCCGATCCTCTGGCTACACCTTC; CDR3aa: CASSQVRSSGYTF
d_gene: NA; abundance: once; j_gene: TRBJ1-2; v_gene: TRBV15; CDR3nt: TGTGCCACCAGCAGAGATTCAGGAAAGGGTGGCTACACCTTC; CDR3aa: CATSRDSGKGGYTF
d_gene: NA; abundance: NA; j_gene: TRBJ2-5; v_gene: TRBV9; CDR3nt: TGTGCCAGCAGCGTAGCCCCCGTTGCGGGGCAAGAGACCCAGTACTTC; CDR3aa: CASSVAPVAGQETQYF
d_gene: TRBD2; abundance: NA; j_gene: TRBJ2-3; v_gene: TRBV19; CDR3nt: TGTGCCAGTAGTCCGGGACTAGCGGTAGATACGCAGTATTTT; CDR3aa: CASSPGLAVDTQYF
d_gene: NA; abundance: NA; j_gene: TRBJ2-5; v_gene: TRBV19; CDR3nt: TGTGCCAGTAGTATGAGCTCCAAACAAGAGACCCAGTACTTC; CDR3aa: CASSMSSKQETQYF
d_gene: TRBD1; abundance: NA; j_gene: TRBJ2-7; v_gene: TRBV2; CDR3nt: TGTGCCAGCAGCGAAGTCCGGGACAGGGCCAACGAGCAGTACTTC; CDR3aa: CASSEVRDRANEQYF
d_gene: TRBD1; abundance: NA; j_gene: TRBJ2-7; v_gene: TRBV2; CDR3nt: TGTGCCAGCAGCCACGGACAGGGTACCTACGAGCAGTACTTC; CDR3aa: CASSHGQGTYEQYF
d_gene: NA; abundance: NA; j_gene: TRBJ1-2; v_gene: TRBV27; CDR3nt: TGTGCCAGCAGTGAGGACCGGCTGGGGGCTCTCTATGGCTACACCTTC; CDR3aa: CASSEDRLGALYGYTF
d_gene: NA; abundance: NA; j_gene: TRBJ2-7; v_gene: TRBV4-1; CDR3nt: TGCGCCAGCAGCCAAGAAGTGAAACAGTTGGGCGAGCAGTACTTC; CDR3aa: CASSQEVKQLGEQYF
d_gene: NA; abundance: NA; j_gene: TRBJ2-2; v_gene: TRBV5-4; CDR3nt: TGTGCCAGCAGCTATCGGACGAACCCCCGTGAAAGGGGGGAGCTGTTTTTT; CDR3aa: CASSYRTNPRERGELFF
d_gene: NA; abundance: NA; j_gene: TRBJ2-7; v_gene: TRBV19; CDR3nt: TGTGCCAGTAGTACAGTAGACCACGAGCAGTACTTC; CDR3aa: CASSTVDHEQYF
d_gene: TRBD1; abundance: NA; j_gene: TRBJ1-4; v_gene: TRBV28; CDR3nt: TGTGCCAGCAGTCATAGGACAGGGGGGAATCGTGAAAAACTGTTTTTT; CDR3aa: CASSHRTGGNREKLFF
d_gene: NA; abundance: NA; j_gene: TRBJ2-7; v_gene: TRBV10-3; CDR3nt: TGTGCCATCAGTGAGTCGGTTTTCCAGGGGAGAACCGACTCCTACGAGCAGTACTTC; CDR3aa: CAISESVFQGRTDSYEQYF
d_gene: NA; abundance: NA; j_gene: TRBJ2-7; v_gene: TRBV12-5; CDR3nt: TGTGCTAGTGGTTTGGCCCACCAGCAGGTCGAGCAGTACTTC; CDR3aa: CASGLAHQQVEQYF
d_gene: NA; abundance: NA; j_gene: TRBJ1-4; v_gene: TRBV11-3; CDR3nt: TGTGCCAGCAGCTTATTCAGTACTAATGAAAAACTGTTTTTT; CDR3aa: CASSLFSTNEKLFF
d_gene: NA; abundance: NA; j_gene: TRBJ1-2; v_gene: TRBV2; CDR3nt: TGTGCCAGCAGTGTCGGACAAGTATATGGCTACACCTTC; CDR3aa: CASSVGQVYGYTF
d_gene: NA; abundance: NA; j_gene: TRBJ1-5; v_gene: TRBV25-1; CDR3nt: TGTGCCAGCAGTAGGGTGGCAGACGGACGGTGCAATCAGCCCCAGCATTTT; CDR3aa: CASSRVADGRCNQPQHF
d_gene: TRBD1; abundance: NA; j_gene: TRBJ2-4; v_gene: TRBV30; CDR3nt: TGTGCCTGGAGGGACAGGGGGCAATCCAAAAACATTCAGTACTTC; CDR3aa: CAWRDRGQSKNIQYF
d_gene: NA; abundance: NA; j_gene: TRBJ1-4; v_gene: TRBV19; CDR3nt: TGTGCCAGTAGCCAATGGAGGGGAGGGGAAAAACTGTTTTTT; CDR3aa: CASSQWRGGEKLFF
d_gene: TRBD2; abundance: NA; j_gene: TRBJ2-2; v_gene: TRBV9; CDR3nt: TGTGCCAGCAGCGTAAGTCTCGCGGGAGGGCCGGCCGGGGAGCTGTTTTTT; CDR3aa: CASSVSLAGGPAGELFF
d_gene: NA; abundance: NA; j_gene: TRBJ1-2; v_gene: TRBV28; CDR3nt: TGTGCCAGCAGTCCCCGTAGGGGGGGCGTCTATGGCTACACCTTC; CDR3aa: CASSPRRGGVYGYTF
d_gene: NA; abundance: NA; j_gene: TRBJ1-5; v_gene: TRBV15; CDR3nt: TGTGCCACCAGCAGAAAGACAGCGCTCAATCAGCCCCAGCATTTT; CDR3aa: CATSRKTALNQPQHF
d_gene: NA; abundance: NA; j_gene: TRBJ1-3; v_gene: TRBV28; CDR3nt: TGTGCCAGCTCATTTACGGGAAGCTCTGGAAACACCATATATTTT; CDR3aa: CASSFTGSSGNTIYF
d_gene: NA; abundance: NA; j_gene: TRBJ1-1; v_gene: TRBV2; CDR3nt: TGTGCCAGCATGGCGGGGGGGATGAACACTGAAGCTTTCTTT; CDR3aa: CASMAGGMNTEAFF
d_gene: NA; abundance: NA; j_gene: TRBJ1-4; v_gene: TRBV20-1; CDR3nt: TGCAGTGCTAGTGGTCGCGAAAAACTGTTTTTT; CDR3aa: CSASGREKLFF
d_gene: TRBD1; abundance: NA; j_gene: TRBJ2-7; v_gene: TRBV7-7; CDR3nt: TGTGCTAGCAGCCTCCGCCCGAACGCCGGGACAGCGAGCTACGAGCAGTACTTC; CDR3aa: CASSLRPNAGTASYEQYF
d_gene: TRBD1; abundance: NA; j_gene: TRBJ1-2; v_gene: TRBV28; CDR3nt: TGTGCCAGCAGTTTTCGGACAGGCTTAGGCTACACCTTC; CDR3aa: CASSFRTGLGYTF
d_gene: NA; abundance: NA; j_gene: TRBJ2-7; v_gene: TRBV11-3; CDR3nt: TGTGCCAGCAGCACCCATTTTGGCGGATACTACGAGCAGTACTTC; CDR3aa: CASSTHFGGYYEQYF